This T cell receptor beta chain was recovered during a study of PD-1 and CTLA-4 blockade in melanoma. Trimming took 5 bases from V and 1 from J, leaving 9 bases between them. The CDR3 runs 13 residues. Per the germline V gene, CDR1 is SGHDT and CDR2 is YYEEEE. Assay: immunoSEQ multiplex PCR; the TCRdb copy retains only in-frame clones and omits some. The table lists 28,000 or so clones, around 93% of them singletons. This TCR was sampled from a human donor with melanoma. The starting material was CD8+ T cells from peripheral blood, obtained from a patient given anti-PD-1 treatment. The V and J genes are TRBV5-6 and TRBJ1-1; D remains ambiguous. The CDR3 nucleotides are TGTGCCAGCAGGACTGTTGGGAACACTGAAGCTTTCTTT. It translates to CASRTVGNTEAFF.